These 24 T cell receptor beta chains originate from one sample sequenced in a study of shared clonotypes between healthy human individuals. Assay: immunoSEQ multiplex PCR; the TCRdb copy retains only in-frame clones and omits some. The data contain about 2 million clones, approximately 94% of them singletons. Naive CD8 cells lacked CD45RO, underwent positive selection for CCR7 and left out terminally differentiated effector memory CD45RA+ cells. Input material: naive CD8+ T cells sorted from blood. Receptors were obtained from a man in his late teens or twenties in good health.

This chain connects TRBV4-2 to TRBJ1-5, with D possibly being TRBD1 (6 bases). The CDR3 length is 14 residues. Germline V gene lookup returns CDR1 LGHNA and CDR2 YNFKEQ. V was shortened by 0 bases and J by 7 bases, with 10 bases between the two germline ends. The CDR3 coding sequence is TGTGCCAGCAGCCAAGAAACAGGGCTGCAGCCCCAGCATTTT. This sequence encodes CASSQETGLQPQHF.

This chain links TRBV5-5 with TRBJ2-5; D not resolved. CDR3 length equals 14 residues. Germline V gene lookup returns CDR1 SGHKS and CDR2 YYEKEE (reference sequence). Trimming shortened V by 2 bases and J by 5 bases, and 13 bases separated the two germline ends. This chain's CDR3 is CASSLFSLMETQYF. The CDR3 DNA is TGTGCCAGCAGCTTATTCTCCCTCATGGAGACCCAGTACTTC.

This chain connects TRBV4-1 to TRBJ2-5, with no clear D. This CDR3 region has 13 residues. Trimming removed 1 base at V and 7 bases at J, with 10 bases between. Germline V lookup: CDR1 MGHRA, CDR2 YSYEKL. The CDR3 DNA reads TGCGCCAGCAGCCAAGGTGCCTTCGGGACCCAGTACTTC. It is translated as CASSQGAFGTQYF.

The genes are TRBV6-6 and TRBJ2-7; TRBD1 matches at 9 bases. Trimming cost V 7 bases and J 2 bases; bases outside gene matches: 3. CDR1 is MNHNY, CDR2 SVGAGI, per germline (reference sequence). CDR3 length: 13 amino acids. This chain's CDR3 is CASIGQGTYEQYF. The CDR3 coding sequence is TGTGCCAGCATCGGACAGGGGACCTACGAGCAGTACTTC.

V and J are TRBV5-4 and TRBJ2-5; TRBD1 matches 7 bases. The ends lost 4 bases at V and 3 bases at J; junction bases unmatched: 9. There are 15 residues in the CDR3. Germline V CDR1 and CDR2: SGHNT, YYREEE (reference sequence). This CDR3 is CASSQEGQWEETQYF. Here the CDR3 DNA reads TGTGCCAGCAGCCAAGAGGGACAGTGGGAAGAGACCCAGTACTTC.

The chain combines TRBV13 with TRBJ2-2; perhaps TRBD2 as D (7 bases). The V end lost 7 bases, the J end lost 4 bases, and 13 bases lay between the germline ends. Germline V gene lookup returns CDR1 PRHDT and CDR2 FYEKMQ (reference sequence). This CDR3 is 14 amino acids long. CDR3 region: CASTGGAGTGELFF. CDR3 DNA: TGTGCCAGCACGGGGGGCGCGGGCACCGGGGAGCTGTTTTTT.

This rearrangement joins TRBV11-2 to TRBJ2-1; the D is unclear. The CDR3 length is 15 residues. Germline CDR1 reads SGHAT; CDR2 reads FQNNGV. The V end was cut by 1 base, the J end by 3 bases, with 10 bases between. The CDR3 region is CASSLGVGIYNEQFF. The CDR3 DNA follows: TGTGCCAGCAGCTTAGGGGTAGGAATCTACAATGAGCAGTTCTTC.

The CDR3, as DNA: TGTGCCAGCAGCTTTAAGCGGGGGTACACCGGGGAGCTGTTTTTT. Translation gives CASSFKRGYTGELFF. This chain uses TRBV11-3 with TRBJ2-2, with 8 bases aligning to TRBD2. Germline values: CDR1 SGHNT, CDR2 YENEEA. Germline trimming cut 3 bases from V and 3 bases from J; bases unmatched to any gene: 3. The CDR3 totals 15 residues.

The CDR3 is CATSREPGEADTQYF. DNA of the CDR3: TGTGCCACCAGCAGAGAGCCAGGGGAGGCAGATACGCAGTATTTT. The chain recombines TRBV15 with TRBJ2-3, with D tentatively TRBD1 or TRBD2 (6 bases each). V was pared by 0 bases and J by 4 bases, with 11 bases between. Germline V CDR1 and CDR2: LNHNV, YYDKDF (reference sequence). The length of the CDR3 is 15 residues.

The CDR3 DNA sequence: TGTGCCAGCAGCTATAATAGCAACTACGAGCAGTACTTC. This sequence encodes CASSYNSNYEQYF. This chain connects TRBV7-3 to TRBJ2-7; D not resolved. Deletions cut 4 bases from V and 3 bases from J, with 10 bases between. CDR3 length: 13 residues. The germline V gene encodes CDR1 SGHTA and CDR2 FQGTGA.

Notes on this clone: In the same sample, other DNA sequences code for this CDR3. The CDR3 reads CSANMNTEAFF. The CDR3 nucleotides are TGCAGCGCAAACATGAACACTGAAGCTTTCTTT. The chain recombines TRBV20-1 with TRBJ1-1; D call uncertain. CDR3 size: 11 residues. Germline assignment: CDR1 DFQATT and CDR2 SNEGSKA (reference sequence).

This chain uses TRBV11-2 with TRBJ1-6, with a tentative D call TRBD1 (6 bases). Between the trimmed V and J ends, which lost 4 bases and 7 bases, there was a span of 14 bases. The length of the CDR3 is 15 residues. Germline lookup yields CDR1 SGHAT and CDR2 FQNNGV. In DNA, the CDR3 is TGTGCCAGCAGCTCCGACCCAGGACAGAATTCACCCCTCCACTTT. Translation gives CASSSDPGQNSPLHF.

The chain combines TRBV19 with TRBJ1-1, with a weak D call TRBD1 (6 bases). Deletions cut 3 bases from V and 4 bases from J, with 15 bases between. Per germline, CDR1 LNHDA and CDR2 SQIVND (reference sequence). This CDR3 has 15 amino acids. The CDR3 region has the DNA TGTGCCAGTAGTATTGGAGTGGGGGGCTTCACTGAAGCTTTCTTT. It encodes CASSIGVGGFTEAFF.

This clone was picked up one time. The chain recombines TRBV7-9 with TRBJ1-1; TRBD1 matches at 9 bases. V trimming: 5 bases; J trimming: 2 bases; junction bases outside the gene matches: 6. Germline values: CDR1 SEHNR, CDR2 FQNEAQ (reference sequence). CDR3 size: 15 residues. The CDR3 loop reads CASSTSTGGNTEAFF. DNA for the CDR3: TGTGCCAGCAGCACAAGTACAGGGGGCAACACTGAAGCTTTCTTT.

The chain recombines TRBV4-3 with TRBJ1-1; no definite D call. This CDR3 is 15 amino acids long. Germline CDR1 LGHNA, CDR2 YSLEER. Trimming cost V 0 bases and J 0 bases, with 8 bases left between them. CDR3 in DNA: TGCGCCAGCAGCCAAGATATACCGATGAACACTGAAGCTTTCTTT. Protein: CASSQDIPMNTEAFF.

This sequence joins TRBV5-4 and TRBJ1-5; D gene ambiguous. Between the trimmed V and J ends, which lost 1 base and 0 bases, there was a span of 8 bases. Germline V gene data show CDR1 as SGHNT and CDR2 as YYREEE (reference sequence). The CDR3 has 15 residues. For the CDR3, the DNA is TGTGCCAGCAGCTTGTTCGGGGTTAGCAATCAGCCCCAGCATTTT. Translating gives CASSLFGVSNQPQHF.

The gene calls are TRBV7-9 and TRBJ1-6, with D possibly TRBD1 on 5 matching bases. V was clipped by 7 bases and J by 4 bases, with 8 bases between them. There are 13 residues in the CDR3. CDR1 is SEHNR and CDR2 is FQNEAQ in the germline V gene (reference sequence). Here the CDR3 DNA reads TGTGCCAGCACCGACAGTTATAATTCACCCCTCCACTTT. The encoded protein is CASTDSYNSPLHF.

This rearrangement joins TRBV4-1 to TRBJ2-5; 8 bases are shared with TRBD1. Trimming removed 5 bases from V and 5 bases from J; junction bases left unmatched: 7. This CDR3 has 14 residues. Germline CDR1 is MGHRA and CDR2 is YSYEKL. Written as DNA, the CDR3 is TGCGCCAGCAGCTCGGACAGGGTCGGCGAGACCCAGTACTTC. Protein sequence: CASSSDRVGETQYF.

The rearrangement joins TRBV6-5 to TRBJ1-4; no reliable D call. CDR3 length: 15 amino acids. V was pared by 0 bases and J by 4 bases, with 9 bases between. Germline CDR1 is MNHEY and CDR2 is SVGAGI. Written as DNA, the CDR3 is TGTGCCAGCAGTTACTCAGAAAGTGGTAATGAAAAACTGTTTTTT. Translated: CASSYSESGNEKLFF.

This clone was observed a single time. The chain recombines TRBV30 with TRBJ2-7, with 7 bases matching TRBD1. Germline V gene sequence: CDR1 GTSNPN, CDR2 SVGIG (reference sequence). The CDR3 consists of 12 residues. The ends lost 5 bases at V and 5 bases at J; junction bases unmatched: 6. CDR3 sequence (DNA): TGTGCCTGGGAGGGACAGACCAACGAGCAGTACTTC. Residues: CAWEGQTNEQYF.

The sample holds a few counts of this clone. In DNA, the CDR3 is TGCAGCGTTGAAAGCCAGGAGCTCGGACGCACCTTC. It is translated as CSVESQELGRTF. The chain joins TRBV29-1 to TRBJ1-2; D remains unclear. Trimming took off 2 bases at V and 13 bases at J, with 17 bases between the two ends. Germline loops: CDR1 SQVTM, CDR2 ANQGSEA. The CDR3 runs 12 residues.

The rearrangement links TRBV13 to TRBJ2-7; 9 bases align to TRBD2. CDR1 is PRHDT and CDR2 is FYEKMQ in the germline V gene (reference sequence). The length of the CDR3 is 18 residues. V gave up 0 bases and J gave up 5 bases; unmatched junction bases: 14. The CDR3 spells CASSLGLAGAVPRHEQYF. Written as DNA, the CDR3 is TGTGCCAGCAGCTTAGGCTTAGCGGGGGCGGTACCTAGGCACGAGCAGTACTTC.

This chain links TRBV28 with TRBJ1-3, with D uncertain. CDR1 MDHEN and CDR2 SYDVKM come from the germline V gene. V was trimmed by 6 bases and J by 1 base, leaving 16 bases between them. The CDR3 extends over 16 amino acids. The CDR3 loop is CASSPAVRRSGNTIYF. CDR3 nucleotide sequence: TGTGCCAGCAGCCCCGCCGTCAGGAGATCTGGAAACACCATATATTTT. The full variable domain, rest sourced from reference TRBV28 and TRBJ1-3, is DVKVTQSSRYLVKRTGEKVFLECVQDMDHENMFWYRQDPGLGLRLIYFSYDVKMKEKGDIPEGYSVSREKKERFSLILESASTNQTSMYLCASSPAVRRSGNTIYFGEGSWLTVV.

The chain carries TRBV29-1 and TRBJ2-7, with 9 bases that match TRBD1. The junction had 4 bases not matched to a gene; V was cut back by 1 base and J by 3 bases. CDR1 is SQVTM and CDR2 is ANQGSEA in the germline V gene. This CDR3 is 14 amino acids long. CDR3 region: CSVEGPGQGYEQYF. DNA of the CDR3: TGCAGCGTTGAAGGCCCGGGACAGGGCTACGAGCAGTACTTC.